Below, one T cell receptor (beta chain) is given with its context. No antigen is known for it. The germline gives CDR1 MNHNS, CDR2 SASEGT. Trimming removed 7 bases from V and 7 bases from J, with 13 bases in between. The CDR3 loop spans 13 amino acids. The data derive from a study of vaccination and CD4 T cells after COVID-19. Overall study: Convalescent individuals numbered four females and six males, two being Hispanic. Post-vaccine specimens were obtained a median about 70 days after dose two (range 14 to 241). The cells were exposed to overlapping spike peptides originating from SARS-CoV-2, HCoV-NL63, HCoV-OC43 and HCoV-229E for stimulation.

The Oncomine TCR Beta short-read assay sequenced DNA from cultured CD4+ T cells. Someone extracted genomic DNA from cultured CD4+ T cells. TCRdb fed the PCR reads into MiXCR, producing one record per CDR3 protein. The sample contains tens of thousands of distinct CDR3 sequences, approximately 29% of which appear only once. Treatment in this sample: roughly ten-day PBMC culture with coronavirus spike peptide pools or control peptides (ViraFEST assay). This receptor was identified in a human donor with COVID-19. The rearrangement uses TRBV6-1 and TRBJ1-4; D remains unclear. Specimen: cultured CD4+ T cells from blood. This CDR3 is CASTLGLGEKLFF. CDR3 nucleotides: TGTGCCAGCACTCTGGGGTTGGGTGAAAAACTGTTTTTT.